These 20 T cell receptor beta chains were all obtained from the same sample, sequenced in a study of T cells in Graves' hyperthyroidism and ophthalmopathy. RNA transcripts were the template for amplifying TCR beta CDR3 regions. The HTBI primer set served for first-round RT-PCR of the TCR CDR3. TCRdb ran MiXCR on the multiplex PCR reads and lists one entry per CDR3 protein. The sample carries 600,000 or so distinct CDR3 sequences, 13% to 15% recorded once. Sequencing was carried out using blood. The receptors here all came from a woman aged 50 to 60 with Graves' ophthalmopathy.

The chain carries TRBV20-1 and TRBJ1-5, with D hard to call. This CDR3 spans 13 amino acids. V dropped 6 bases and J dropped 0 bases, with 9 bases sitting between them. Germline CDR1 reads DFQATT; CDR2 reads SNEGSKA (reference sequence). In DNA, the CDR3 is TGCAGTGCCCAGGACGGTAGCAATCAGCCCCAGCATTTT. Residues: CSAQDGSNQPQHF.

There are many counts of this clonotype. The chain employs TRBV5-1 and TRBJ2-5; 11 bases line up with TRBD2. The CDR3 covers 15 residues. Germline-derived CDR1 and CDR2 are SGHRS and YFSETQ. V trimming: 5 bases; J trimming: 1 base; junction bases outside the gene matches: 4. The CDR3, as DNA: TGCGCCAGCAGGACTAGCGGGAACGTCCAAGAGACCCAGTACTTC. It specifies CASRTSGNVQETQYF. The full variable domain, its missing parts supplied by reference TRBV5-1 and TRBJ2-5, is KAGVTQTPRYLIKTRGQQVTLSCSPISGHRSVSWYQQTPGQGLQFLFEYFSETQRNKGNFPGRFSGRQFSNSRSEMNVSTLELGDSALYLCASRTSGNVQETQYFGPGTRLLVL.

This clonotype showed up many times. A junction end diverges from the germline sequence, so it may reflect a read error. This chain joins TRBV27 and TRBJ2-7, with D possibly TRBD1 on 5 matching bases. The CDR3 extends over 13 amino acids. Germline V CDR1 and CDR2: MNHEY, SMNVEV (reference sequence). The DNA for the CDR3 is TGTGCCAGCAGCTTATTAGGGGCCTACGAGCAGTACTTC. Its translation is CASSLLGAYEQYF.

V usage is TRBV27 and J usage is TRBJ2-2, with 10 positions matching TRBD2. Per germline, CDR1 MNHEY and CDR2 SMNVEV (reference sequence). V lost 0 bases and J lost 8; bases outside the gene matches: 6. The length of the CDR3 is 16 residues. CDR3 DNA: TGTGCCAGCAGTTTATCCAGCGGGAGGGCTGGTGGGGAGCTGTTTTTT. It is translated as CASSLSSGRAGGELFF.

The sample holds many counts of this clonotype. The chain recombines TRBV28 with TRBJ2-7; D gene ambiguous. V was pared by 7 bases and J by 0 bases, with 19 bases between. The CDR3 consists of 16 residues. From germline, CDR1 is MDHEN and CDR2 SYDVKM. CDR3 nucleotide sequence: TGTGCCAGCACCGGTTTGGGTCAGGCGAGCTCCTACGAGCAGTACTTC. Encoded protein: CASTGLGQASSYEQYF.

The rearrangement links TRBV20-1 to TRBJ2-1; the match to TRBD2 covers 8 bases. The CDR3 has 15 amino acids. V dropped 5 bases and J dropped 4; count of bases not matched to a gene: 10. Germline CDR1 is DFQATT and CDR2 is SNEGSKA (reference sequence). The CDR3 loop reads CSAASGSAFYNEQFF. The CDR3 DNA follows: TGCAGTGCTGCAAGCGGGAGTGCCTTTTACAATGAGCAGTTCTTC.

This clonotype came up a few times. The chain is built from TRBV19 and TRBJ2-1; TRBD2 matches at 7 bases. Germline values: CDR1 LNHDA, CDR2 SQIVND (reference sequence). The CDR3 length is 15 residues. J lost 3 bases, V lost 3 bases, and 5 bases had no gene match. CDR3 residues: CASSMIAGDYNEQFF. CDR3 DNA sequence: TGTGCCAGTAGTATGATAGCGGGCGACTACAATGAGCAGTTCTTC.

This chain connects TRBV4-3 to TRBJ2-1, with TRBD2 identical over 8 bases. Germline loops: CDR1 LGHNA, CDR2 YSLEER. Trimming took 0 bases from V and 6 from J; bases not matched to a gene: 13. This CDR3 contains 18 residues. The CDR3 DNA reads as TGCGCCAGCAGCCAAGATCCCGTCGGAGCGGGAGTCGGCAATGAGCAGTTCTTC. Translated: CASSQDPVGAGVGNEQFF.

This clonotype was seen many times. The rearrangement links TRBV6-1 to TRBJ1-2, with 7 bases that match TRBD1. This CDR3 spans 13 amino acids. After removal of 6 bases from V and 3 bases from J, the junction contained 4 bases not matched to a gene. CDR1 is MNHNS and CDR2 is SASEGT in the germline V gene. CDR3 loop: CASRTDRDYGYTF. The CDR3 coding sequence is TGTGCCAGCAGAACCGACAGGGACTATGGCTACACCTTC.

J is TRBJ2-2 and V is TRBV6-1; D remains unclear. This CDR3 has 13 amino acids. V lost 8 bases and J lost 5, with 12 bases in between. CDR1 and CDR2 (germline): MNHNS, SASEGT. Written as DNA, the CDR3 is TGTGCCAGCTTGGCAACCGCTACCGGGGAGCTGTTTTTT. Translation: CASLATATGELFF.

This clonotype has at least ten counts. The J gene is TRBJ2-1, the V gene TRBV20-1; 11 bases line up with TRBD2. The junction had 8 bases not matched to a gene; V was cut back by 5 bases and J by 5 bases. This CDR3 has 15 residues. The germline CDR1 and CDR2 sequences are DFQATT and SNEGSKA (reference sequence). The CDR3 is CSAQTGTSGDNEQFF. The CDR3 DNA is TGCAGTGCTCAAACCGGGACTAGCGGAGACAATGAGCAGTTCTTC.

The chain is built from TRBV12-3 or TRBV12-4 and TRBJ1-1; 8 bases agree with TRBD1. V shed 4 bases and J 5 bases; nucleotides not matched to a gene: 6. The CDR3 has 14 residues. The DNA for the CDR3 is TGTGCCAGCAGTTCCCCGACAGGGGTGACTGAAGCTTTCTTT. Protein product: CASSSPTGVTEAFF.

This clonotype appeared many times. This chain links TRBV3-1 with TRBJ2-3; perhaps TRBD2 as D (6 bases). CDR1 LGHDT and CDR2 YNNKEL come from the germline V gene (reference sequence). The CDR3 sequence is 15 residues long. Between the trimmed V and J ends, which lost 2 bases and 6 bases, there was a span of 15 bases. The CDR3 coding sequence is TGTGCCAGCAGCCAAATTGGAATAACTAGCGATACGCAGTATTTT. It translates to CASSQIGITSDTQYF.

This chain uses TRBV6-1 with TRBJ2-3; perhaps TRBD1 as D (5 bases). This CDR3 has 13 residues. Trimming stripped 6 bases from V and 4 bases from J, with 11 bases between. The V gene's germline CDR1 is MNHNS and CDR2 SASEGT. This chain's CDR3 is CASSMVGADTQYF. The CDR3 region has the DNA TGTGCCAGCAGCATGGTAGGGGCAGATACGCAGTATTTT.

This chain connects TRBV4-1 to TRBJ2-1; either TRBD1 or TRBD2 may fit D (5 bases each). Germline V CDR1 and CDR2: MGHRA, YSYEKL. This CDR3 is 13 amino acids long. With 6 bases removed from V and 12 bases from J, the gap between germline ends came to 18 bases. Written as DNA, the CDR3 is TGCGCCAGCAGGAAGAGTGGGAGCAGGGCGCAGTTCTTC. Amino acid sequence: CASRKSGSRAQFF.

This clonotype was seen a handful of times. V is TRBV3-1 and J is TRBJ2-1; D call uncertain. The CDR3 runs to 12 residues. Trimming took off 0 bases at V and 11 bases at J, with 8 bases between the two ends. CDR1 is LGHDT and CDR2 is YNNKEL in the germline V gene (reference sequence). CDR3 sequence (DNA): TGTGCCAGCAGCCAAGACGAGTTCCAGCAGTTCTTC. Translation gives CASSQDEFQQFF.

This clonotype was found many times. The V call is TRBV20-1, the J call TRBJ2-1, with TRBD2 identical over 10 bases. V was clipped by 1 base and J by 8 bases; unmatched bases: 11. Germline CDR1 reads DFQATT; CDR2 reads SNEGSKA (reference sequence). This CDR3 contains 16 residues. CDR3 DNA: TGCAGTGCTAGAGCGGGGAGCGGGAGGGCCTATGATGAGCAGTTCTTC. It encodes CSARAGSGRAYDEQFF.

This clonotype was detected many times. This chain connects TRBV27 to TRBJ1-6, with D unresolved. This CDR3 has 14 residues. V lost 0 bases, J lost 10 bases, and 10 bases lay in between. The germline gives CDR1 MNHEY, CDR2 SMNVEV (reference sequence). CDR3 region: CASSLSLYRSPLHF. In DNA, the CDR3 is TGTGCCAGCAGTTTATCGCTGTATAGGTCACCCCTCCACTTT.

The chain joins TRBV4-1 to TRBJ2-5; D remains ambiguous. The CDR3 has 16 amino acids. Trimming took off 1 base at V and 2 bases at J, with 14 bases between the two ends. Germline V CDR1 and CDR2: MGHRA, YSYEKL. The CDR3 coding sequence is TGCGCCAGCAGCCAAGCACCGGGCGACGGACAAGAGACCCAGTACTTC. Its translation: CASSQAPGDGQETQYF.

This clonotype was seen at least ten times. The V and J genes are TRBV5-1 and TRBJ1-1, with 7 bases matching TRBD1. The CDR3 extends over 15 amino acids. Germline values: CDR1 SGHRS, CDR2 YFSETQ. V lost 4 bases and J lost 1; bases outside the gene matches: 7. For the CDR3, the DNA is TGCGCCAGCAGCCGACTACAGGGGACGAACACTGAAGCTTTCTTT. This gives the protein CASSRLQGTNTEAFF. The whole variable domain, remainder taken from reference TRBV5-1 and TRBJ1-1, is KAGVTQTPRYLIKTRGQQVTLSCSPISGHRSVSWYQQTPGQGLQFLFEYFSETQRNKGNFPGRFSGRQFSNSRSEMNVSTLELGDSALYLCASSRLQGTNTEAFFGQGTRLTVV.